The TCR beta chain under discussion was sequenced for a study of cytotoxic CD8 clonotypes in ibrutinib-treated CLL. Study information: Among the patients, 11 presented as relapsed/refractory and about 16 as treatment-naive; 17 to 18 showed unmutated IGHV.

The protocol was immunoSEQ multiplex PCR, while the TCRdb copy is restricted to in-frame clones and leaves out a portion. The table has nearly 100,000 clones, more than 75% seen once. Whole-study results and caveats: Clonality at baseline surpassed age-matched healthy donors and tracked circulating CD8+ T-cell counts. Upon ibrutinib response clonality rose, and upon progression it fell back toward baseline.

Concerning this clone: Its antigen remains unidentified.

CDR3 size: 13 residues. V was clipped by 7 bases and J by 4 bases, with 14 bases between them. CDR1 and CDR2 from the germline V gene are MNHNY and SVGAGI (reference sequence). The input for sequencing was PBMCs, taken after 12 months of ibrutinib treatment. This TCR derives from a human donor with chronic lymphocytic leukemia. The chain combines TRBV6-6 with TRBJ2-7; possible D gene TRBD2, 6 bases. CDR3 amino acids: CASTGPAGYEQYF. CDR3 bases: TGTGCCAGCACCGGCCCCGCGGGGTACGAGCAGTACTTC.